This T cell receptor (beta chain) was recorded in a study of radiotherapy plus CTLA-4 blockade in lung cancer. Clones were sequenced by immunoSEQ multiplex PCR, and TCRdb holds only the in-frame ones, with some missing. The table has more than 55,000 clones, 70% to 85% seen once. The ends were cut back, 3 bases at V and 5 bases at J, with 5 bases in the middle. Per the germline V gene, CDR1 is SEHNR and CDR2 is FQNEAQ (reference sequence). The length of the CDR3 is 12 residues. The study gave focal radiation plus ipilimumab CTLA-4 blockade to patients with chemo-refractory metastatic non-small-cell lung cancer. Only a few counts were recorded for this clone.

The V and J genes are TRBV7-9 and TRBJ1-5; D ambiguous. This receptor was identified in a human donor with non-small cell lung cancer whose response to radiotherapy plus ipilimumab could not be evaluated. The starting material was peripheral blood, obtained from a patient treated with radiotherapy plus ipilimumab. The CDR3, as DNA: TGTGCCAGCAGCTTCGGGGATCAGCCCCAGCATTTT. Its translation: CASSFGDQPQHF. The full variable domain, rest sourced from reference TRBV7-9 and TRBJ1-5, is DTGVSQNPRHKITKRGQNVTFRCDPISEHNRLYWYRQTLGQGPEFLTYFQNEAQLEKSRLLSDRFSAERPKGSFSTLEIQRTEQGDSAMYLCASSFGDQPQHFGDGTRLSIL.